This T cell receptor (beta chain) stems from a study of control samples from healthy donors and cancer patients. This CDR3 has 14 residues. This clone has just a few counts. Assay: immunoSEQ multiplex PCR; the TCRdb copy retains only in-frame clones and omits some. Of roughly 100,000 clones listed, 83% are singletons. Sequences were obtained from blood. This receptor was identified in a woman between 50 and 59 years old in good health. The rearrangement uses TRBV21-1 and TRBJ2-2; the table's TRBD1 call for D was not verified on the DNA. TRBV21-1 is annotated as a pseudogene. The CDR3 reads CASSGDRGDGELFF. In DNA, the CDR3 is TGTGCCAGCAGCGGAGACAGGGGTGACGGGGAGCTGTTTTTT.